This TCR beta chain stems from a study of blood T cell repertoires in COVID-19. Overall study: The cDNA or gDNA used as material had been derived from T cells, B-cell-depleted T cells, or PBMCs.

Clones were read by immunoSEQ multiplex PCR, and TCRdb kept only the in-frame ones, dropping some. The sample has approximately 150,000 clones, under 85% seen once. CDR3 length equals 12 residues. The germline V gene encodes CDR1 SGHTS and CDR2 YDEGEE. The germline V and J ends were trimmed by 1 base and 9 bases, with 10 bases remaining between them. This sequence originates from a human donor in a cohort sampled during active COVID-19. Sequencing used peripheral blood. This chain connects TRBV5-8 to TRBJ1-1; D is uncertain. In DNA form, the CDR3 reads TGTGCCAGCAGCTTGAGAATGCAGAAAGCTTTCTTT. As protein: CASSLRMQKAFF.